Following are 25 T cell receptor beta chains from one sample sequenced in a study of T cells in Graves' hyperthyroidism and ophthalmopathy. From RNA transcripts, TCR beta CDR3 regions were amplified. The HTBI set primed first-round TCR CDR3 RT-PCR. TCRdb reanalysed the multiplex PCR reads using MiXCR and keeps one entry per CDR3 protein. The data contain 550,000 to 650,000 distinct CDR3 sequences, around 13% of them singletons. Sequencing used blood. All receptors come from a woman aged 40 to 50 with Graves' hyperthyroidism.

This clonotype was found many times. J is TRBJ2-4 and V is TRBV28, with 8 bases that match TRBD1. Per germline, CDR1 MDHEN and CDR2 SYDVKM. After removal of 6 bases from V and 6 bases from J, the junction contained 16 bases not matched to a gene. This CDR3 spans 17 amino acids. The CDR3 is CASSPTQGARPTNIQYF. The CDR3 DNA reads as TGTGCCAGCAGCCCTACCCAGGGGGCGCGTCCCACAAACATTCAGTACTTC.

Many counts were recorded for this clonotype. The chain uses TRBV4-2 and TRBJ1-2; perhaps TRBD1 as D (5 bases). The germline V gene has CDR1 LGHNA and CDR2 YNFKEQ. V lost 0 bases and J 8 bases, leaving 16 bases between the germline ends. The CDR3 runs to 15 residues. In DNA form, the CDR3 reads TGTGCCAGCAGCCAAGATCACGGGGGGAGGGAAGGCTACACCTTC. Its translation is CASSQDHGGREGYTF.

This clonotype was seen more than once but under ten times. The rearrangement links TRBV6-6 to TRBJ1-1, with D possibly matching TRBD1 (5 bases). The CDR3 contains 14 residues. The ends were cut back, 2 bases at V and 2 bases at J, with 9 bases in the middle. Germline assignment: CDR1 MNHNY and CDR2 SVGAGI (reference sequence). DNA of the CDR3: TGTGCCAGCAGTTACGACGGGACCAACACTGAAGCTTTCTTT. Translated, it gives CASSYDGTNTEAFF.

This clonotype was recorded many times. The chain is built from TRBV6-1 and TRBJ2-3; 13 bases fit TRBD2. CDR1 and CDR2 (germline): MNHNS, SASEGT. The CDR3 spans 16 residues. The V segment lost 10 bases and the J segment 1 base; nucleotides outside the gene matches: 8. CDR3 nucleotides: TGTGCCACCGGACTAGCGGGAGTTCTCCGCACAGATACGCAGTATTTT. Protein product: CATGLAGVLRTDTQYF.

Many counts were recorded for this clonotype. Mismatch with germline at one junction end may stem from a read error. The chain employs TRBV12-3 or TRBV12-4 and TRBJ2-1; unclear D gene. The CDR3 is made up of 15 amino acids. CDR3 amino acids: CASSLGRSSYNEQFF. Written as DNA, the CDR3 is TGCGCCAGCAGCTTGGGTCGGAGCTCCTACAATGAGCAGTTCTTC.

CDR3 loop: CASSEFTAGGRGEQFF. The CDR3 bases are TGTGCCAGCAGTGAATTTACGGCGGGAGGGAGGGGTGAGCAGTTCTTC. This chain links TRBV6-1 with TRBJ2-1; 9 bases are shared with TRBD2. CDR1 is MNHNS and CDR2 is SASEGT in the germline V gene. The CDR3 runs 16 residues. Trimming removed 2 bases from V and 9 bases from J; junction bases left unmatched: 11.

This clonotype occurred many times. This chain connects TRBV3-1 to TRBJ1-6; TRBD1 might be the D (5 bases). Germline V lookup: CDR1 LGHDT, CDR2 YNNKEL (reference sequence). This CDR3 has 15 residues. With 1 base removed from V and 7 bases from J, the gap between germline ends came to 11 bases. The CDR3 protein is CASSQAGAGNSPLHF. CDR3 DNA sequence: TGTGCCAGCAGCCAAGCCGGGGCAGGGAATTCACCCCTCCACTTT.

This clonotype was detected ten times or more. This chain joins TRBV12-3 or TRBV12-4 and TRBJ1-6, with D maybe TRBD1 (5 bases). This CDR3 comprises 13 residues. The ends were cut back, 6 bases at V and 16 bases at J, with 19 bases in the middle. CDR3 DNA sequence: TGTGCCAGCAGCGGGTCGGCCGGGACCTCACTCCACTTT. It translates to CASSGSAGTSLHF.

V is TRBV28 and J is TRBJ2-2, with D tentatively TRBD1 (5 bases). Between the trimmed V and J ends, which lost 7 bases and 0 bases, there was a span of 15 bases. The CDR3 has 16 residues. The V gene's germline CDR1 is MDHEN and CDR2 SYDVKM. The DNA for the CDR3 is TGTGCCAGCACCGACCTCAGGGCCGCGAACACCGGGGAGCTGTTTTTT. Its translation: CASTDLRAANTGELFF.

The rearrangement uses TRBV28 and TRBJ2-5, with D possibly TRBD2 on 5 matching bases. CDR3 length: 14 amino acids. The germline V and J ends were trimmed by 10 bases and 1 base, with 16 bases remaining between them. Looked up from germline, CDR1 is MDHEN and CDR2 is SYDVKM. The DNA for the CDR3 is TGTGCCAACACCCTTCGGGGATTCCAAGAGACCCAGTACTTC. Its protein product is CANTLRGFQETQYF.

This clonotype showed up many times. The chain combines TRBV7-9 with TRBJ1-1, with no clear D. The CDR3 totals 12 residues. Trimming left V 1 base short and J 4 bases short, with 4 bases between. The germline CDR1 and CDR2 sequences are SEHNR and FQNEAQ (reference sequence). The CDR3 here is CASSLEATEAFF. In DNA form, the CDR3 reads TGTGCCAGCAGCTTAGAGGCCACTGAAGCTTTCTTT.

This clonotype was counted at least ten times. This sequence joins TRBV2 and TRBJ2-3; D is possibly TRBD1 (6 bases). The CDR3 sequence is 16 residues long. V lost 6 bases and J lost 0, with 16 bases in between. Germline CDR1 and CDR2: SNHLY and FYNNEI. Written as DNA, the CDR3 is TGTGCCAGCAGCCTCAAATCTACAGGGAGCACAGATACGCAGTATTTT. Its protein is CASSLKSTGSTDTQYF.

The J gene is TRBJ1-2, the V gene TRBV30, with 7 bases lining up with TRBD1. The germline gives CDR1 GTSNPN, CDR2 SVGIG (reference sequence). The CDR3 is made up of 14 amino acids. With 1 base clipped from V and 4 bases from J, the junction kept 6 bases outside the gene matches. The CDR3 DNA sequence: TGTGCCTGGAGTGACGGGGGACAGTCCTATGGCTACACCTTC. It encodes CAWSDGGQSYGYTF.

The chain uses TRBV6-1 and TRBJ2-7; TRBD2 is a possible D gene (6 bases). This CDR3 is built from 14 residues. Trimming took off 9 bases at V and 0 bases at J, with 15 bases between the two ends. Germline V gene data show CDR1 as MNHNS and CDR2 as SASEGT. The CDR3 here is CASISGLGSYEQYF. CDR3 coding DNA: TGTGCCAGTATATCGGGACTGGGCTCCTACGAGCAGTACTTC.

This clonotype was counted only a few times. V usage is TRBV13 and J usage is TRBJ2-7, with 8 bases lining up with TRBD2. The length of the CDR3 is 14 residues. Trimming cost V 4 bases and J 3 bases; bases outside gene matches: 5. Germline assignment: CDR1 PRHDT and CDR2 FYEKMQ (reference sequence). CDR3 loop: CASSYRGGGYEQYF. In DNA, the CDR3 is TGTGCCAGCAGCTACCGGGGGGGAGGCTACGAGCAGTACTTC.

The V call is TRBV6-1, the J call TRBJ2-3; D unresolved. The CDR3 has 11 residues. The germline V gene has CDR1 MNHNS and CDR2 SASEGT. V gave up 3 bases and J gave up 7 bases, with 5 bases separating them. CDR3 nucleotide sequence: TGTGCCAGCAGTGACCATTATACGCAGTATTTT. The encoded protein is CASSDHYTQYF.

This clonotype was seen only a few times. The CDR3 protein is CASSVGGGTGELFF. In DNA, the CDR3 is TGTGCCAGCAGCGTAGGTGGGGGTACCGGGGAGCTGTTTTTT. The chain recombines TRBV9 with TRBJ2-2; D is perhaps TRBD1 or TRBD2 (5 bases each). Trimming removed 0 bases from V and 5 bases from J, with 8 bases in between. Looked up from germline, CDR1 is SGDLS and CDR2 is YYNGEE. This CDR3 is built from 14 residues.

For the CDR3, the DNA is TGTGCCAGCACCCTTAAGGCGGAGGGAGCGGGTGAGCAGTTCTTC. Residues: CASTLKAEGAGEQFF. The genes are TRBV12-3 or TRBV12-4 and TRBJ2-1; tentative D call: TRBD2 (6 bases). The CDR3 is 15 amino acids. Deletions cut 7 bases from V and 9 bases from J, with 22 bases between.

At least ten counts were recorded for this clonotype. The genes are TRBV9 and TRBJ2-1, with 8 nucleotides matching TRBD1. V lost 3 bases to trimming and J lost 5 bases; unmatched junction nucleotides: 10. The CDR3 runs 16 residues. CDR1 SGDLS and CDR2 YYNGEE come from the germline V gene. CDR3 bases: TGTGCCAGCAGCGCATCGGGACAGGAGTTAAACAATGAGCAGTTCTTC. Its translation is CASSASGQELNNEQFF. Full variable domain (outside the CDR3, taken from reference TRBV9 and TRBJ2-1): DSGVTQTPKHLITATGQRVTLRCSPRSGDLSVYWYQQSLDQGLQFLIQYYNGEERAKGNILERFSAQQFPDLHSELNLSSLELGDSALYFCASSASGQELNNEQFFGPGTRLTVL.

V is TRBV20-1 and J is TRBJ2-5, with D possibly called TRBD1 or TRBD2 (6 bases each). V was clipped by 0 bases and J by 4 bases, with 12 bases between them. CDR1 is DFQATT, CDR2 SNEGSKA, per germline (reference sequence). The CDR3 has 14 residues. CDR3 residues: CSARDGGLGETQYF. In nucleotides, the CDR3 is TGCAGTGCTAGAGATGGGGGGCTGGGAGAGACCCAGTACTTC.

This clonotype was picked up many times. The chain couples TRBV6-1 to TRBJ1-3; 7 nucleotides align to TRBD1. Germline loops: CDR1 MNHNS, CDR2 SASEGT. CDR3 length equals 16 residues. The junction had 8 bases not matched to a gene; V was cut back by 6 bases and J by 0 bases. CDR3 protein: CASRRTTGISGNTIYF. The CDR3 bases are TGTGCCAGCAGACGAACGACAGGGATCTCTGGAAACACCATATATTTT.

This clonotype was seen a few times. The CDR3 region is CAISEPQGAQGTQYF. Written as DNA, the CDR3 is TGTGCCATCAGTGAGCCCCAGGGGGCGCAGGGTACGCAGTATTTT. The chain uses TRBV10-3 and TRBJ2-3, with 8 bases that match TRBD1. This CDR3 has 15 residues. V was clipped by 2 bases and J by 8 bases; unmatched bases: 9. The V gene's germline CDR1 is ENHRY and CDR2 SYGVKD.

This clonotype showed up many times. The chain couples TRBV12-5 to TRBJ2-7; TRBD2 matches 14 bases. The CDR3 is 16 amino acids. J gave up 6 bases and V 2 bases, and 6 bases lay outside the gene matches. Germline-derived CDR1 and CDR2 are LGHNT and FRNRAP. The CDR3 sequence is CASGLTPGLAGVEQYF. As DNA, the CDR3 is TGTGCTAGTGGTTTGACCCCGGGACTAGCGGGAGTCGAGCAGTACTTC. Drawing the rest from reference TRBV12-5 and TRBJ2-7, the complete variable domain is DARVTQTPRHKVTEMGQEVTMRCQPILGHNTVFWYRQTMMQGLELLAYFRNRAPLDDSGMPKDRFSAEMPDATLATLKIQPSEPRDSAVYFCASGLTPGLAGVEQYFGPGTRLTVT.

This clonotype was recorded at least ten times. The rearrangement joins TRBV2 to TRBJ2-5, with 10 bases identical to TRBD2. V trimming: 4 bases; J trimming: 3 bases; junction bases outside the gene matches: 2. The length of the CDR3 is 14 residues. Germline CDR1 and CDR2: SNHLY and FYNNEI. The CDR3 coding sequence is TGTGCCAGCAGTGTGGGACTAGCGAAAGAGACCCAGTACTTC. Its protein product is CASSVGLAKETQYF.

There are many counts of this clonotype. The chain couples TRBV12-3 or TRBV12-4 to TRBJ2-7, with a weak D call TRBD2 (6 bases). The V gene lost 5 bases and the J gene lost 6 bases, with 11 bases spanning the gap. This CDR3 has 12 amino acids. The CDR3 protein is CASSTTRAEQYF. CDR3 DNA: TGTGCCAGCAGTACGACTAGGGCCGAGCAGTACTTC.